The T cell receptor (beta chain) described here comes from a study of shared clonotypes between healthy human individuals. For the study at large: CD8 memory received one plate per donor, CD8 naive two, CD4 memory three and CD4 naive three. Study-level findings and limits: Unshared clonotypes carried lower generation probabilities than those common to all four donors. Sorted-subset sequencing, rarefaction showed, was incomplete despite large depth.

The method was immunoSEQ multiplex PCR; TCRdb's version includes in-frame clones alone and lacks a portion of them. The data show millions of clones, about 94% seen once. A word on this clone: No antigen is known for it.

V lost 0 bases and J lost 6, with 15 bases in between. The CDR3 length is 15 residues. Germline V gene data show CDR1 as MGHRA and CDR2 as YSYEKL. Naive CD8 cells, CD45RO-negative and positively selected for CCR7, excluded terminally differentiated effector memory CD45RA+ cells. Caucasian adults residing in Nashville, Tennessee made up all the donors. This receptor was obtained from a man aged 18 to 30 in good health. Sequencing used naive CD8+ T cells sorted from blood. This chain uses TRBV4-1 with TRBJ2-7; D perhaps matches TRBD1 (5 bases). CDR3 sequence (DNA): TGCGCCAGCAGCCAAGATTTCCCAGACAGCCTCGAGCAGTACTTC. As protein: CASSQDFPDSLEQYF.